This TCR beta chain was captured by sequencing in a study of blood T cells in healthy people across ages. General observations from the study: Older age went with lower TCR beta diversity per million T cells, in a roughly linear way.

The germline V gene has CDR1 DFQATT and CDR2 SNEGSKA (reference sequence). V lost 1 base, J lost 0 bases, and 6 bases stayed unmatched. This CDR3 spans 17 amino acids. A second PCR of roughly 6 to 12 cycles used a sample-barcoded 5' primer and a J-beta primer mix. No fewer than 2.5 million CDR3-containing paired-end reads came from each sample. TCRdb re-analysed the 5' RACE reads in MiXCR, keeping a single row per CDR3 protein. The sample lists about a million distinct CDR3 sequences; approximately 49% were seen once. This clonotype was seen a single time. Its antigen is still unknown. Donors were systemically healthy Caucasian individuals from Russia aged roughly 6 to 95 years.

Sequencing input: blood. The sequence derives from a man aged 30 to 45 in good health. The V gene is TRBV20-1, the J gene TRBJ2-1; 10 nucleotides match TRBD2. The CDR3 loop is CSARVASGGSSYNEQFF. DNA for the CDR3: TGCAGTGCTAGAGTTGCTAGCGGGGGAAGCTCCTACAATGAGCAGTTCTTC.